A single sample gave rise to the 31 T cell receptor beta chains below, sequenced in a study. TCRdb re-called the 5' RACE reads through MiXCR, storing one row per CDR3 protein. Of roughly 50,000 distinct CDR3 sequences listed, approximately 23% are singletons. Sequenced sample: tumor-infiltrating naive CD4+ T cells sorted from the breast tumor. Subset given: naive CD4+ T cells, CD4+CD45RA+CD25-. These receptors originate from a female donor with breast cancer.

This clonotype was seen more than once but under ten times. The V gene is TRBV7-3, the J gene TRBJ2-2, with no clear D. Germline assignment: CDR1 SGHTA and CDR2 FQGTGA. The CDR3 has 13 amino acids. Deletions cut 4 bases from V and 3 bases from J, with 6 bases between. The CDR3 here is CASSSSYTGELFF. DNA for the CDR3: TGTGCCAGCAGCTCGAGCTACACCGGGGAGCTGTTTTTT. The variable domain in full, completed from reference TRBV7-3 and TRBJ2-2, reads GAGVSQTPSNKVTEKGKYVELRCDPISGHTALYWYRQSLGQGPEFLIYFQGTGAADDSGLPNDRFFAVRPEGSVSTLKIQRTERGDSAVYLCASSSSYTGELFFGEGSRLTVL.

This clonotype was counted a few times. The rearrangement links TRBV7-3 to TRBJ2-3, with D possibly matching TRBD2 (7 bases). The CDR3 covers 18 residues. Germline V gives CDR1 SGHTA, CDR2 FQGTGA. The V end was cut by 2 bases, the J end by 2 bases, with 20 bases between. The CDR3 protein is CASSLEAPHGGHTDTQYF. The CDR3 nucleotides are TGTGCCAGCAGCTTAGAGGCACCGCACGGGGGGCACACAGATACGCAGTATTTT.

Only a few counts were recorded for this clonotype. The rearrangement uses TRBV20-1 and TRBJ2-7, with TRBD2 matching over 7 bases. CDR1 is DFQATT and CDR2 is SNEGSKA in the germline V gene (reference sequence). Trimming took 3 bases from V and 4 from J; bases not matched to a gene: 9. This CDR3 contains 14 residues. The CDR3 spells CSASPGGRGYEQYF. CDR3 DNA: TGCAGTGCTAGCCCGGGCGGGAGAGGTTACGAGCAGTACTTC.

This clonotype occurred a few times. The chain couples TRBV4-1 to TRBJ2-2; TRBD2 aligns across 8 bases. V shed 4 bases and J 0 bases; nucleotides not matched to a gene: 4. This CDR3 has 16 residues. Germline CDR1 is MGHRA and CDR2 is YSYEKL. CDR3 sequence (DNA): TGCGCCAGCAGCCCCTGGACTAGCCCGAACACCGGGGAGCTGTTTTTT. The encoded protein is CASSPWTSPNTGELFF.

This clonotype was observed at least ten times. The chain has TRBV6-5 and TRBJ2-7; a possible D gene is TRBD1 (6 bases). This CDR3 is built from 13 residues. Germline V lookup: CDR1 MNHEY, CDR2 SVGAGI. The germline V and J ends were trimmed by 5 bases and 5 bases, with 13 bases remaining between them. This chain's CDR3 is CASSRTAPDEQYF. The CDR3 coding sequence is TGTGCCAGCAGTCGGACAGCTCCAGACGAGCAGTACTTC.

This chain joins TRBV7-2 and TRBJ2-5, with TRBD1 identical over 8 bases. Germline V gene sequence: CDR1 SGHTA, CDR2 FQGNSA. V was clipped by 6 bases and J by 4 bases; unmatched bases: 13. CDR3 length: 16 amino acids. The CDR3 region has the DNA TGTGCCAGCAGTCGACAGGGGCTGTCCGGCGGAGAGACCCAGTACTTC. It yields the protein CASSRQGLSGGETQYF.

This clonotype was counted a few times. The gene calls are TRBV9 and TRBJ1-1; D is uncertain. Germline assignment: CDR1 SGDLS and CDR2 YYNGEE. Trimming removed 4 bases at V and 1 base at J, with 14 bases between. The CDR3 length is 15 residues. The CDR3 loop reads CASSPDLVGNTEAFF. In DNA, the CDR3 is TGTGCCAGCAGCCCAGATCTGGTTGGGAACACTGAAGCTTTCTTT.

V gene TRBV5-1 combines with J gene TRBJ2-1, with TRBD2 identical over 7 bases. CDR3 length: 14 residues. The junction had 7 bases not matched to a gene; V was cut back by 5 bases and J by 5 bases. Germline-derived CDR1 and CDR2 are SGHRS and YFSETQ. CDR3 sequence reads: CASSDSGGNNEQFF. The CDR3 nucleotides are TGCGCCAGCAGTGATTCGGGAGGTAACAATGAGCAGTTCTTC.

This clonotype has a count of ten or more. V gene TRBV7-3 combines with J gene TRBJ2-3, with D maybe TRBD2 (7 bases). The CDR3 spans 14 residues. V was clipped by 5 bases and J by 4 bases, with 13 bases between them. CDR1 and CDR2 from the germline V gene are SGHTA and FQGTGA. CDR3 DNA sequence: TGTGCCAGCAGCCTACAGGGAGGGTCAGATACGCAGTATTTT. Residues: CASSLQGGSDTQYF.

This rearrangement joins TRBV5-1 to TRBJ1-1, with D perhaps TRBD1 (5 bases). Germline V gives CDR1 SGHRS, CDR2 YFSETQ. This CDR3 has 15 amino acids. Trimming left V 1 base short and J 1 base short, with 11 bases between. In nucleotides, the CDR3 is TGCGCCAGCAGCTTGTGGGGGGTCCCGAACACTGAAGCTTTCTTT. As protein: CASSLWGVPNTEAFF.

In its sample, this clonotype was seen many times. V usage is TRBV7-2 and J usage is TRBJ1-2, with D possibly matching TRBD1 (6 bases). V was cut by 7 bases and J by 5 bases, with 14 bases left in between. Per germline, CDR1 SGHTA and CDR2 FQGNSA. The CDR3 has 13 residues. In DNA form, the CDR3 reads TGTGCCAGCAACCTAGACAGGTGGTATGGCTACACCTTC. Protein: CASNLDRWYGYTF.

The genes are TRBV7-9 and TRBJ2-7, with D perhaps TRBD2 (5 bases). From germline, CDR1 is SEHNR and CDR2 FQNEAQ (reference sequence). The V end lost 6 bases, the J end lost 3 bases, and 12 bases lay between the germline ends. The CDR3 runs to 13 residues. The CDR3, as DNA: TGTGCCAGCAGTTTTGGACGGGGCTACGAGCAGTACTTC. Its protein is CASSFGRGYEQYF.

This sequence joins TRBV3-1 and TRBJ1-1; D is unclear. Trimming took 6 bases from V and 7 from J, leaving 15 bases between them. Germline V gives CDR1 LGHDT, CDR2 YNNKEL (reference sequence). This CDR3 contains 13 residues. CDR3: CASSPVGGSEAFF. As DNA, the CDR3 is TGTGCCAGCAGTCCGGTTGGAGGGAGTGAAGCTTTCTTT.

This clonotype showed up just a few times. The chain links TRBV6-6 to TRBJ1-4; 7 bases map to TRBD1. V lost 6 bases, J lost 4 bases, and 8 bases stayed unmatched. There are 15 residues in the CDR3. Germline CDR1 is MNHNY and CDR2 is SVGAGI (reference sequence). CDR3 amino acids: CASSPGTANNEKLFF. CDR3 bases: TGTGCCAGCAGCCCTGGGACAGCTAATAATGAAAAACTGTTTTTT.

This clonotype was counted ten times or more. The chain links TRBV12-3 or TRBV12-4 to TRBJ1-1, with 10 bases fitting TRBD1. CDR3 length equals 13 residues. The V segment lost 6 bases and the J segment 3 bases; nucleotides outside the gene matches: 1. The CDR3 here is CASRGQGYTEAFF. The CDR3 region has the DNA TGTGCCAGCAGGGGACAGGGGTACACTGAAGCTTTCTTT.

This clonotype was found a few times. The rearrangement uses TRBV5-1 and TRBJ1-6; no firm D call. Trimming shortened V by 0 bases and J by 6 bases, and 4 bases separated the two germline ends. The germline V gene encodes CDR1 SGHRS and CDR2 YFSETQ. The CDR3 runs 13 residues. The chain's CDR3 is CASSLGSNSPLHF. The CDR3 nucleotides are TGCGCCAGCAGCTTGGGTAGTAATTCACCCCTCCACTTT.

On this clonotype: This may arise from a read error, as a much more abundant clone is one base away. The chain uses TRBV7-3 and TRBJ1-2; D is unclear. Per germline, CDR1 SGHTA and CDR2 FQGTGA. The CDR3 consists of 13 residues. CDR3 protein: CASSLSPNYGYIF. CDR3 in DNA: TGTGCCAGCAGCTTAAGCCCTAACTATGGCTACATCTTC.

V is TRBV5-8 and J is TRBJ2-2; D is possibly TRBD2 (5 bases). Germline V gene data show CDR1 as SGHTS and CDR2 as YDEGEE. The V gene lost 6 bases and the J gene lost 4 bases, with 10 bases spanning the gap. CDR3 length: 13 amino acids. The CDR3 sequence: CASKRRGTGELFF. The CDR3 DNA reads TGTGCCAGCAAGCGACGGGGCACCGGGGAGCTGTTTTTT.

This clonotype has more than one count but fewer than ten. The chain joins TRBV7-8 to TRBJ1-6; TRBD1 is a possible D gene (5 bases). The CDR3 extends over 16 amino acids. CDR1 is SGHVS and CDR2 is FQNEAQ in the germline V gene. Trimming cost V 2 bases and J 7 bases, with 15 bases left between them. The CDR3 protein is CASSLLSQAANSPLHF. The DNA for the CDR3 is TGTGCCAGCAGCTTATTGTCACAGGCCGCGAATTCACCCCTCCACTTT.

This clonotype was recorded at least ten times. This chain uses TRBV12-3 or TRBV12-4 with TRBJ1-1, with 9 bases lining up with TRBD1. The CDR3 extends over 15 amino acids. The V and J ends lost 7 bases and 4 bases, in that order; junction bases with no gene match: 10. This chain's CDR3 is CASTKRGQGSTEAFF. The CDR3 DNA is TGTGCCAGCACCAAACGGGGACAGGGATCCACTGAAGCTTTCTTT.

This clonotype was counted only a few times. The V gene is TRBV9, the J gene TRBJ1-5, with TRBD1 matching 9 bases. The J segment lost 0 bases and the V segment lost 5 bases, leaving 3 bases of the junction unmatched. CDR1 and CDR2 (germline): SGDLS, YYNGEE. The CDR3 covers 15 residues. This chain's CDR3 is CASSTTGGSNQPQHF. CDR3 nucleotides: TGTGCCAGCAGTACGACAGGGGGTAGCAATCAGCCCCAGCATTTT.

The V and J genes are TRBV5-1 and TRBJ2-2; tentative D call: TRBD2 (5 bases). Germline assignment: CDR1 SGHRS and CDR2 YFSETQ. The CDR3 covers 15 residues. The V and J ends lost 1 base and 4 bases respectively, with 11 bases between them. CDR3 bases: TGCGCCAGCAGCTTGTGGGTAGCGAGCACCGGGGAGCTGTTTTTT. Translated: CASSLWVASTGELFF.

The chain employs TRBV20-1 and TRBJ1-2; D is uncertain. The germline V gene has CDR1 DFQATT and CDR2 SNEGSKA (reference sequence). Between the trimmed V and J ends, which lost 8 bases and 4 bases, there was a span of 14 bases. CDR3 size: 12 residues. The CDR3 reads CSTTDGSYGYTF. CDR3 DNA sequence: TGCAGTACTACTGACGGCTCCTATGGCTACACCTTC.

The count of this clonotype is one. The chain is built from TRBV19 and TRBJ1-1; 9 bases are a match to TRBD1. The CDR3 runs 14 residues. Germline CDR1 is LNHDA and CDR2 is SQIVND (reference sequence). V dropped 3 bases and J dropped 8; count of bases not matched to a gene: 7. CDR3 region: CASSISSGTGEAFF. The CDR3, as DNA: TGTGCCAGTAGTATTTCTTCGGGGACAGGGGAAGCTTTCTTT.

This clonotype came up a few times. This chain joins TRBV2 and TRBJ2-3, with 9 bases fitting TRBD2. The germline V gene has CDR1 SNHLY and CDR2 FYNNEI. J lost 0 bases, V lost 9 bases, and 4 bases had no gene match. This CDR3 has 14 residues. The chain's CDR3 is CASHSGRSTDTQYF. CDR3 nucleotides: TGTGCCAGTCACAGCGGGAGGAGCACAGATACGCAGTATTTT.

J is TRBJ2-1 and V is TRBV28; possible D gene TRBD2, 6 bases. The CDR3 totals 16 residues. Germline V gene sequence: CDR1 MDHEN, CDR2 SYDVKM. V was shortened by 4 bases and J by 1 base, with 14 bases between the two germline ends. Here the CDR3 DNA reads TGTGCCAGCAGTTCTCGGAGGGCCGGGTCCTACAATGAGCAGTTCTTC. Protein product: CASSSRRAGSYNEQFF.

In regard to this clonotype: Likely a read error: the CDR3 ends without its conserved phenylalanine or tryptophan. This chain joins TRBV24-1 and TRBJ2-5; no firm D call. This CDR3 has 14 amino acids. Germline-derived CDR1 and CDR2 are KGHDR and SFDVKD. Trimming cost V 4 bases and J 5 bases, with 13 bases left between them. The CDR3 DNA reads TGTGCCACCAGTGACCCCGCGGTCCTCGAGACCCAGTACTTG. Amino acids: CATSDPAVLETQYL.

This clonotype was detected many times. The chain employs TRBV6-2 or TRBV6-3 and TRBJ1-1, with TRBD1 as a possible D gene (6 bases). V was clipped by 2 bases and J by 1 base, with 8 bases between them. Germline lookup yields CDR1 MNHEY and CDR2 SVGEGT. The CDR3 totals 14 residues. DNA for the CDR3: TGTGCCAGCAGTTACGACAGGAGGAACACTGAAGCTTTCTTT. This sequence encodes CASSYDRRNTEAFF.

This clonotype was seen a handful of times. This chain's CDR3 is CASSLGDISYGYTF. The CDR3 DNA follows: TGTGCCAGCAGCTTAGGGGATATATCCTATGGCTACACCTTC. The chain employs TRBV7-8 and TRBJ1-2; no clear D. The germline V gene encodes CDR1 SGHVS and CDR2 FQNEAQ. Trimming took off 1 base at V and 4 bases at J, with 10 bases between the two ends. The CDR3 is made up of 14 amino acids.

This clonotype occurred many times. The chain uses TRBV18 and TRBJ2-5, with D tentatively TRBD1 or TRBD2 (5 bases each). The CDR3 spans 13 residues. CDR1 is KGHSH, CDR2 LQKENI, per germline. The V and J ends lost 1 base and 5 bases respectively, with 8 bases between them. As DNA, the CDR3 is TGTGCCAGCTCACCACAAGGGGAGGAGACCCAGTACTTC. Protein sequence: CASSPQGEETQYF.

This chain links TRBV6-5 with TRBJ1-2, with D uncertain. CDR3 size: 12 residues. The V and J ends lost 6 bases and 4 bases respectively, with 9 bases between them. The germline CDR1 and CDR2 sequences are MNHEY and SVGAGI. CDR3 bases: TGTGCCAGCAGAAAGGACTTCTATGGCTACACCTTC. It encodes CASRKDFYGYTF.